Listed here are 9 T cell receptor beta chains from one sample, sequenced in a study of persistence of HIV-infected CD4 T cells. Sequencing used immunoSEQ version 4 in survey mode. Data came from immunoSEQ multiplex PCR; TCRdb stores just in-frame clones and leaves some out. The sample records about 60,000 clones, approximately 75% being singletons. These receptors have no known antigen. The stimulus was an HIV-1 Gag 15-mer peptide pool, 1 ug/peptide/mL. CD40L/CD69 double-negative CD45RO-high memory CD4+ T cells were collected. The source was CD4+ T cells sorted from PBMCs after approximately 19-hour stimulation, collected from a patient who received antiretroviral therapy. The receptor source for this set is an adult man with HIV who was CMV-seropositive.

This clone was seen a handful of times. The chain uses TRBV28 and TRBJ2-7; the D call may be TRBD1 or TRBD2 (5 bases each). Germline assignment: CDR1 MDHEN and CDR2 SYDVKM. There are 14 residues in the CDR3. V was clipped by 8 bases and J by 3 bases, with 17 bases between them. In DNA, the CDR3 is TGTGCCAGCTCGTTTGAGGGACGGATCTACGAGCAGTACTTC. Its translation is CASSFEGRIYEQYF.

The chain uses TRBV15 and TRBJ2-7, with D unresolved. Germline V gives CDR1 LNHNV, CDR2 YYDKDF (reference sequence). This CDR3 comprises 14 residues. Trimming took off 3 bases at V and 0 bases at J, with 9 bases between the two ends. In DNA form, the CDR3 reads TGTGCCACCAGCAGGAAAAGGACCTCCTACGAGCAGTACTTC. Its translation is CATSRKRTSYEQYF. Supplemented by reference TRBV15 and TRBJ2-7, the full variable domain reads DAMVIQNPRYQVTQFGKPVTLSCSQTLNHNVMYWYQQKSSQAPKLLFHYYDKDFNNEADTPDNFQSRRPNTSFCFLDIRSPGLGDTAMYLCATSRKRTSYEQYFGPGTRLTVT.

This rearrangement joins TRBV5-1 to TRBJ1-2, with 7 bases identical to TRBD1. The V gene's germline CDR1 is SGHRS and CDR2 YFSETQ. The length of the CDR3 is 16 residues. V was pared by 4 bases and J by 4 bases, with 13 bases of the junction left unmatched. CDR3 in DNA: TGCGCCAGCAGCCCAGAAGGAACAGGGGCCCGCTATGGCTACACCTTC. Its protein is CASSPEGTGARYGYTF.

The chain links TRBV5-1 to TRBJ1-2; perhaps TRBD1 as D (5 bases). V lost 3 bases to trimming and J lost 0 bases, with 12 bases between them. The V gene's germline CDR1 is SGHRS and CDR2 YFSETQ. The CDR3 consists of 15 residues. The CDR3 reads CASSSHPTANYGYTF. As DNA, the CDR3 is TGCGCCAGCAGCTCCCACCCGACAGCTAACTATGGCTACACCTTC.

V gene TRBV6-5 combines with J gene TRBJ2-7; D gene ambiguous. Germline CDR1 MNHEY, CDR2 SVGAGI. Trimming shortened V by 2 bases and J by 2 bases, and 7 bases separated the two germline ends. CDR3 length equals 13 residues. CDR3 nucleotides: TGTGCCAGCAGTTACGCTGGGACCTACGAGCAGTACTTC. Translating gives CASSYAGTYEQYF.

The chain couples TRBV4-1 to TRBJ1-4; tentatively, D is TRBD1 (6 bases). This CDR3 spans 15 amino acids. CDR1 MGHRA and CDR2 YSYEKL come from the germline V gene. The germline V and J ends were trimmed by 0 bases and 7 bases, with 12 bases remaining between them. In nucleotides, the CDR3 is TGCGCCAGCAGCCAAGAAGGGGGAGGGGGTGAAAAACTGTTTTTT. It translates to CASSQEGGGGEKLFF.

The J gene is TRBJ2-3, the V gene TRBV2, with D possibly being TRBD2 (5 bases). The CDR3 runs 14 residues. V lost 7 bases to trimming and J lost 2 bases, with 13 bases between them. Germline values: CDR1 SNHLY, CDR2 FYNNEI. CDR3: CASKGRVNTDTQYF. In DNA form, the CDR3 reads TGTGCCAGCAAAGGGAGAGTTAACACAGATACGCAGTATTTT.

The genes are TRBV5-8 and TRBJ2-2; perhaps D is TRBD1 or TRBD2 (6 bases each). The germline gives CDR1 SGHTS, CDR2 YDEGEE. V dropped 7 bases and J dropped 3 bases, with 10 bases sitting between them. The CDR3 contains 13 residues. Here the CDR3 reads CASGRGDTGELFF. The CDR3 DNA is TGTGCCAGCGGAAGGGGGGACACCGGGGAGCTGTTTTTT.

The chain recombines TRBV7-9 with TRBJ2-1; the D is unclear. The germline V gene has CDR1 SEHNR and CDR2 FQNEAQ (reference sequence). Trimming stripped 5 bases from V and 4 bases from J, with 6 bases between. The CDR3 contains 12 residues. The CDR3 loop reads CASSAHYNEQFF. As DNA, the CDR3 is TGTGCCAGCAGCGCTCATTACAATGAGCAGTTCTTC.